Listed below are T cell receptor beta chains from one sample, sequenced in a study of T-cell reconstitution after alpha-beta-depleted transplantation in children. A single record per CDR3 protein comes from TCRdb applying MiXCR to the PCR reads. The sample holds hundreds of thousands of distinct CDR3 sequences, around a sixth seen once. The source was PBMCs from the stem cell graft donor, collected from the stem cell graft. These receptors were obtained from a human donor who donated a stem cell graft to a child with acute myeloid leukemia. Both conserved end residues are part of each CDR3. A D gene is named only where the DNA matches it firmly. A clone size is listed for some rows: how often the clone was seen (once, few, many), or a class if it is expanded.

abundance	v_gene	d_gene	j_gene	CDR3nt	CDR3aa
many	TRBV7-2	-	TRBJ1-2	TGTGCCAGCAGCTTAGATCTCTCCGACTATGGCTACACCTTC	CASSLDLSDYGYTF
many	TRBV7-6	TRBD1	TRBJ2-1	TGTGCCAGCAGCCAGGGGGCTGTCTACAATGAGCAGTTCTTC	CASSQGAVYNEQFF
many	TRBV20-1	-	TRBJ2-6	TGCAGTGCTCCTCTTGGGGCCAACGTCCTGACTTTC	CSAPLGANVLTF
-	TRBV7-9	-	TRBJ2-2	TGTGCAACAGCAGGAAGGGGGGCCGGGACCGGGGAGCTGTTTTTT	CATAGRGAGTGELFF
few	TRBV11-3	-	TRBJ2-1	TGTGCCAGCAGCCCGGAGGCGGCAGACCACCTCAATGAGCAGTTCTTC	CASSPEAADHLNEQFF
many	TRBV24-1	TRBD2	TRBJ2-2	TGTGCCACCGCTCCGGGACTACCAAACACCGGGGAGCTGTTTTTT	CATAPGLPNTGELFF
-	TRBV27	TRBD1	TRBJ2-1	TGTGCCAGCAGTTTGTCCGGACAGGCCTACAATGAGCAGTTCTTC	CASSLSGQAYNEQFF
-	TRBV5-1	-	TRBJ2-7	TGCGCCAGCAGCTTGGATTTTGGCGGGTCCTACGAGCAGTACTTC	CASSLDFGGSYEQYF
once	TRBV7-7	-	TRBJ1-6	TGTGCCAGCAGCTTAGATAGCAGGGGCGGCTCACCCCTCCACTTT	CASSLDSRGGSPLHF
many	TRBV12-3/TRBV12-4	TRBD1	TRBJ2-2	TGTGCCAGCAGCCGCAAACAGGGGGCAATAGCCGGGGAGCTGTTTTTT	CASSRKQGAIAGELFF
few	TRBV5-6	TRBD1	TRBJ2-7	TGTGCCAGCACCTCTCCGGGACAGGGATGGTACGAGCAGTACTTC	CASTSPGQGWYEQYF
-	TRBV13	-	TRBJ2-2	TGTGCCAGCAGCCAGGGTAGGTCCGCGAACACCGGGGAGCTGTTTTTT	CASSQGRSANTGELFF
many	TRBV20-1	TRBD1	TRBJ2-1	TGCAGTGCTATCCCCGGGACAGTCTACAATGAGCAGTTCTTC	CSAIPGTVYNEQFF
-	TRBV7-8	TRBD1	TRBJ2-4	TGTGCCAGCAGCTTAGAGACAGGGGCCAACATTCAGTACTTC	CASSLETGANIQYF
-	TRBV7-9	-	TRBJ2-2	TGTGCCAGCAGGGAACAGATGCTGAACACCGGGGAGCTGTTTTTT	CASREQMLNTGELFF
few	TRBV7-2	-	TRBJ2-1	TGTGCCAGCAGCCCAGAGGGGGGATTAGGTGAGCAGTTCTTC	CASSPEGGLGEQFF
-	TRBV5-1	TRBD1	TRBJ1-5	TGCGCCAGCAGTTCGACAGGGGGCTCTGGTCAGCCCCAGCATTTT	CASSSTGGSGQPQHF
many	TRBV5-1	-	TRBJ2-2	TGCGCCAGCACCTGGCGGGGGCCGAACACCGGGGAGCTGTTTTTT	CASTWRGPNTGELFF
many	TRBV30	-	TRBJ2-1	TGTGCCTGGGGTGGCTCCTACAATGAGCAGTTCTTC	CAWGGSYNEQFF
-	TRBV11-2	TRBD1	TRBJ2-1	TGTGCCAGCACCCCGGGACAGGGACTTGGGAGCTCCTACAATGAGCAGTTCTTC	CASTPGQGLGSSYNEQFF
-	TRBV6-1	TRBD1	TRBJ2-7	TGTGCCAGCAGTCCGGGACAGGGGAGATTCGAGCAGTACTTC	CASSPGQGRFEQYF
-	TRBV20-1	-	TRBJ1-3	TGCAGTGCTAGAGCGATCGTGGGGAGCGGTGGAAACACCATATATTTT	CSARAIVGSGGNTIYF
many	TRBV11-3	-	TRBJ2-7	TGTGCCAGCAGCCTCCGACAGGAGTCCTACGAGCAGTACTTC	CASSLRQESYEQYF
few	TRBV7-9	-	TRBJ2-5	TGTGCCAGCATCCACAGTGAAGGATTTGGGACCCAGTACTTC	CASIHSEGFGTQYF
many	TRBV10-2	-	TRBJ2-1	TGCGCCTCACAGGGTCTTAGCTCCTACAATGAGCAGTTCTTC	CASQGLSSYNEQFF
many	TRBV20-1	-	TRBJ1-1	TGCAGTGCTACCGGGACCCTGAACACTGAAGCTTTCTTT	CSATGTLNTEAFF
many	TRBV12-3/TRBV12-4	TRBD1	TRBJ1-5	TGTGCCAGCAGTTTAGAGACCTTTCAGGGGGCCCAGCATTTT	CASSLETFQGAQHF
-	TRBV15	-	TRBJ1-5	TGTGCCACCAGCAGAGAAACAAGGGGCAATCAGCCCCAGCATTTT	CATSRETRGNQPQHF
-	TRBV5-6	-	TRBJ2-2	TGTGCCAGCAGCCTTGTTTCTTCGGGAGATTACACCGGGGAGCTGTTTTTT	CASSLVSSGDYTGELFF